These 32 T cell receptor beta chains share one sample of origin, sequenced in a study of shared clonotypes between healthy human individuals. Naive CD8 isolation took CD45RO-negative cells positively selected for CCR7 and excluded terminally differentiated effector memory CD45RA+ cells. Method: immunoSEQ multiplex PCR; TCRdb's copy keeps in-frame clones and lacks some. The sample gives 2 million to 2.5 million clones, more than 85% of which show up once; 1.5% to 2% is in the top ten. Sequenced: naive CD8+ T cells from PBMCs. The source is a man younger than 30 in good health. Some clones in this sample may be carry-over from other donors' samples.

A remark on this clone: This same CDR3 is encoded by further DNA sequences in the sample. This chain joins TRBV6-1 and TRBJ1-2, with D uncertain. The CDR3 has 14 amino acids. Germline assignment: CDR1 MNHNS and CDR2 SASEGT. V was pared by 6 bases and J by 4 bases, with 15 bases between. As DNA, the CDR3 is TGTGCCAGCAGCTCCAATAAAGGCCTCTATGGCTACACCTTC. Encoded protein: CASSSNKGLYGYTF.

This rearrangement joins TRBV9 to TRBJ1-6; unclear D gene. V was pared by 0 bases and J by 7 bases, with 17 bases between. CDR1 is SGDLS and CDR2 is YYNGEE in the germline V gene. The CDR3 has 17 residues. CDR3 sequence (DNA): TGTGCCAGCAGCGTAGACCAAGGCGGAGACCTAAATTCACCCCTCCACTTT. It codes for CASSVDQGGDLNSPLHF.

The chain carries TRBV19 and TRBJ2-1; D uncertain. The CDR3 is 14 amino acids. CDR1 LNHDA and CDR2 SQIVND come from the germline V gene (reference sequence). Trimming removed 5 bases at V and 6 bases at J, with 14 bases between. CDR3 bases: TGTGCCAGTAGTTCCTGGACCCTCCGCAATGAGCAGTTCTTC. Protein sequence: CASSSWTLRNEQFF.

A single count supports this clone. The sample contains more than one DNA sequence encoding this CDR3. The genes are TRBV27 and TRBJ2-7; a possible D gene is TRBD2 (6 bases). The CDR3 runs to 13 residues. From germline, CDR1 is MNHEY and CDR2 SMNVEV (reference sequence). V lost 4 bases, J lost 2 bases, and 9 bases lay in between. The CDR3: CASSYGGTYEQYF. The CDR3 nucleotides read TGTGCCAGCAGTTATGGCGGGACCTACGAGCAGTACTTC.

V is TRBV7-6 and J is TRBJ1-1; the D gene is possibly TRBD1 (5 bases). CDR1 is SGHVS and CDR2 is FNYEAQ in the germline V gene. The CDR3 consists of 16 residues. V gave up 0 bases and J gave up 4 bases, with 15 bases separating them. This chain's CDR3 is CASSLAGGSRGTEAFF. The CDR3 DNA is TGTGCCAGCAGCTTAGCGGGGGGGTCGCGGGGCACTGAAGCTTTCTTT. The full variable domain, with the rest looked up from reference TRBV7-6 and TRBJ1-1, is GAGVSQSPRYKVTKRGQDVALRCDPISGHVSLYWYRQALGQGPEFLTYFNYEAQQDKSGLPNDRFSAERPEGSISTLTIQRTEQRDSAMYRCASSLAGGSRGTEAFFGQGTRLTVV.

This clone has only a few counts. Additional DNA sequences in this sample encode the identical CDR3. The rearrangement joins TRBV27 to TRBJ1-2; D gene ambiguous. The germline CDR1 and CDR2 sequences are MNHEY and SMNVEV (reference sequence). With 2 bases removed from V and 2 bases from J, the gap between germline ends came to 6 bases. The CDR3 runs to 13 residues. CDR3 loop: CASSLAGNYGYTF. The CDR3 nucleotides are TGTGCCAGCAGTTTAGCCGGAAACTATGGCTACACCTTC.

J is TRBJ1-1 and V is TRBV13, with 11 bases aligning to TRBD1. The CDR3 is made up of 17 amino acids. Germline V gene sequence: CDR1 PRHDT, CDR2 FYEKMQ (reference sequence). Trimming cost V 5 bases and J 4 bases; bases outside gene matches: 12. CDR3 DNA sequence: TGTGCCAGCAGCCCCCGTAGGACAGGGGGCGAGGGCACTGAAGCTTTCTTT. It specifies CASSPRRTGGEGTEAFF.

A word on this clone: The sample holds other DNA sequences that translate to the same CDR3. The chain has TRBV27 and TRBJ2-7; 7 bases are a match to TRBD1. The CDR3 has 13 amino acids. Germline values: CDR1 MNHEY, CDR2 SMNVEV (reference sequence). After removal of 2 bases from V and 4 bases from J, the junction contained 2 bases not matched to a gene. The CDR3 DNA reads as TGTGCCAGCAGTTTAGACAGGGCGTACGAGCAGTACTTC. Encoded protein: CASSLDRAYEQYF.

This clone was counted a few times. The gene calls are TRBV9 and TRBJ1-2, with 7 bases aligning to TRBD1. The CDR3 is 17 amino acids. CDR1 and CDR2 from the germline V gene are SGDLS and YYNGEE. Losses at the gene ends were 3 bases for V and 0 bases for J; bases not matched to a gene: 11. The CDR3 DNA is TGTGCCAGCAGCGACGGGACAGAAGCCGCGCCTAACTATGGCTACACCTTC. It codes for CASSDGTEAAPNYGYTF.

This clone was seen just once. J is TRBJ2-2 and V is TRBV27; 9 nucleotides match TRBD1. Germline CDR1 is MNHEY and CDR2 is SMNVEV (reference sequence). V lost 6 bases to trimming and J lost 4 bases; unmatched junction nucleotides: 6. This CDR3 is built from 15 residues. CDR3 nucleotides: TGTGCCAGCAGCTGGACAGGGGCCTTCACCGGGGAGCTGTTTTTT. As protein: CASSWTGAFTGELFF.

V gene TRBV7-9 combines with J gene TRBJ2-7; TRBD1 matches at 10 bases. Germline V gives CDR1 SEHNR, CDR2 FQNEAQ (reference sequence). V was clipped by 4 bases and J by 3 bases; unmatched bases: 9. CDR3 size: 16 residues. Here the CDR3 DNA reads TGTGCCAGCAGCTATACCCGGGACAGGGGAGACTACGAGCAGTACTTC. This codes for CASSYTRDRGDYEQYF.

The chain carries TRBV28 and TRBJ1-2; maybe TRBD1 (5 bases). Germline CDR1 reads MDHEN; CDR2 reads SYDVKM. This CDR3 is built from 12 residues. Trimming stripped 4 bases from V and 7 bases from J, with 10 bases between. This chain's CDR3 is CASSSTGGGYTF. CDR3 DNA sequence: TGTGCCAGCAGTTCGACCGGGGGTGGCTACACCTTC.

The CDR3 nucleotides read TGCGCCAGCAGCCCGGGACTAGCGGGAGGTGTTACGCAGTATTTT. Its protein product is CASSPGLAGGVTQYF. The chain recombines TRBV5-1 with TRBJ2-3, with 15 bases aligning to TRBD2. The germline V gene has CDR1 SGHRS and CDR2 YFSETQ. The V and J ends lost 4 bases and 8 bases, in that order; junction bases with no gene match: 5. The CDR3 length is 15 residues.

The gene calls are TRBV7-9 and TRBJ2-2, with a possible D match to TRBD2 (5 bases). The ends were cut back, 6 bases at V and 0 bases at J, with 11 bases in the middle. CDR1 is SEHNR and CDR2 is FQNEAQ in the germline V gene (reference sequence). The CDR3 extends over 15 amino acids. The CDR3 DNA sequence: TGTGCCAGCAGTCACGGGATCCCGAACACCGGGGAGCTGTTTTTT. Protein product: CASSHGIPNTGELFF.

The rearrangement links TRBV7-3 to TRBJ2-2, with a weak D call TRBD1 (6 bases). This CDR3 is built from 16 residues. V gave up 5 bases and J gave up 1 base, with 14 bases separating them. Looked up from germline, CDR1 is SGHTA and CDR2 is FQGTGA. CDR3 DNA sequence: TGTGCCAGCAGCCCTGGGGCAGGGGAGAACACCGGGGAGCTGTTTTTT. Encoded protein: CASSPGAGENTGELFF.

This chain connects TRBV4-1 to TRBJ2-4; D is ambiguous. Per the germline V gene, CDR1 is MGHRA and CDR2 is YSYEKL. Trimming took off 6 bases at V and 8 bases at J, with 20 bases between the two ends. The CDR3 extends over 15 amino acids. For the CDR3, the DNA is TGCGCCAGCAGTCAGTTAGCTTTTGGTAAAGACATTCAGTACTTC. This gives the protein CASSQLAFGKDIQYF.

This clone was seen once. The chain carries TRBV19 and TRBJ2-7; D remains ambiguous. Germline values: CDR1 LNHDA, CDR2 SQIVND (reference sequence). Trimming pared 5 bases from V and 0 bases from J, leaving 8 bases between. CDR3 length: 13 residues. Written as DNA, the CDR3 is TGTGCCAGTAGTCAAAGGATCTCCTACGAGCAGTACTTC. This codes for CASSQRISYEQYF. Filled out from reference TRBV19 and TRBJ2-7, the complete variable domain reads DGGITQSPKYLFRKEGQNVTLSCEQNLNHDAMYWYRQDPGQGLRLIYYSQIVNDFQKGDIAEGYSVSREKKESFPLTVTSAQKNPTAFYLCASSQRISYEQYFGPGTRLTVT.

A note on this clone: Additional DNA sequences in this sample encode the identical CDR3. This sequence joins TRBV5-4 and TRBJ2-7, with TRBD1 matching 7 bases. The germline V gene has CDR1 SGHNT and CDR2 YYREEE (reference sequence). This CDR3 is built from 13 residues. The J segment lost 4 bases and the V segment lost 4 bases, leaving 5 bases of the junction unmatched. For the CDR3, the DNA is TGTGCCAGCAGCCTGGACAGGTCGTACGAGCAGTACTTC. Its protein product is CASSLDRSYEQYF.

The chain employs TRBV7-9 and TRBJ1-4, with a possible D match to TRBD1 (6 bases). Germline CDR1 is SEHNR and CDR2 is FQNEAQ (reference sequence). CDR3 length: 16 residues. The V end lost 2 bases, the J end lost 8 bases, and 18 bases lay between the germline ends. The CDR3 DNA is TGTGCCAGCAGCTTACGGGGGGCGCAGGATGGGGAAAAACTGTTTTTT. This gives the protein CASSLRGAQDGEKLFF.

V is TRBV19 and J is TRBJ2-1, with D possibly matching TRBD1 (5 bases). Germline V CDR1 and CDR2: LNHDA, SQIVND (reference sequence). The CDR3 extends over 14 amino acids. The V gene lost 1 base and the J gene lost 4 bases, with 8 bases spanning the gap. CDR3 sequence reads: CASSIVPGYNEQFF. CDR3 in DNA: TGTGCCAGTAGTATAGTCCCAGGGTACAATGAGCAGTTCTTC.

J is TRBJ2-7 and V is TRBV5-6; 7 nucleotides line up with TRBD2. V trimming: 0 bases; J trimming: 6 bases; junction bases outside the gene matches: 9. The CDR3 is made up of 15 amino acids. Germline-derived CDR1 and CDR2 are SGHDT and YYEEEE. The CDR3 spells CASSLGREPFAEQYF. CDR3 DNA sequence: TGTGCCAGCAGCTTGGGGCGGGAGCCCTTTGCCGAGCAGTACTTC. The variable domain in full, completed from reference TRBV5-6 and TRBJ2-7, reads DAGVTQSPTHLIKTRGQQVTLRCSPKSGHDTVSWYQQALGQGPQFIFQYYEEEERQRGNFPDRFSGHQFPNYSSELNVNALLLGDSALYLCASSLGREPFAEQYFGPGTRLTVT.

The rearrangement joins TRBV15 to TRBJ2-7; 10 bases are shared with TRBD1. This CDR3 comprises 14 residues. V was clipped by 4 bases and J by 3 bases; unmatched bases: 3. Germline CDR1 reads LNHNV; CDR2 reads YYDKDF (reference sequence). As DNA, the CDR3 is TGTGCCACCAGCACGGACAGGGGGATCTACGAGCAGTACTTC. Its translation is CATSTDRGIYEQYF. Variable domain in full (rest from reference TRBV15 and TRBJ2-7): DAMVIQNPRYQVTQFGKPVTLSCSQTLNHNVMYWYQQKSSQAPKLLFHYYDKDFNNEADTPDNFQSRRPNTSFCFLDIRSPGLGDTAMYLCATSTDRGIYEQYFGPGTRLTVT.

The rearrangement links TRBV11-2 to TRBJ2-1; TRBD2 matches 7 bases. Per germline, CDR1 SGHAT and CDR2 FQNNGV. This CDR3 is 15 amino acids long. The junction had 5 bases not matched to a gene; V was cut back by 1 base and J by 5 bases. CDR3 region: CASSLGTRADNEQFF. CDR3 DNA: TGTGCCAGCAGCTTAGGGACTAGGGCTGACAATGAGCAGTTCTTC.

The J gene is TRBJ1-2, the V gene TRBV5-1; 9 bases match TRBD1. The germline gives CDR1 SGHRS, CDR2 YFSETQ. CDR3 length equals 14 residues. V shed 4 bases, J shed 6 bases, and the junction held 7 bases outside the gene matches. This CDR3 is CASSPDTGGDGYTF. The CDR3, as DNA: TGCGCCAGCAGCCCGGACACAGGGGGCGATGGCTACACCTTC.

This chain uses TRBV4-3 with TRBJ2-2; maybe TRBD2 (6 bases). Germline CDR1 and CDR2: LGHNA and YSLEER. Trimming left V 4 bases short and J 7 bases short, with 16 bases between. The CDR3 contains 15 residues. CDR3 bases: TGCGCCAGCAGCCTTGCTAGCGAAGGTGGCGGGGAGCTGTTTTTT. Translation gives CASSLASEGGGELFF.

This chain joins TRBV5-1 and TRBJ2-7; D is undetermined. Between the trimmed V and J ends, which lost 2 bases and 2 bases, there was a span of 8 bases. The CDR3 runs 13 residues. The germline gives CDR1 SGHRS, CDR2 YFSETQ. Written as DNA, the CDR3 is TGCGCCAGCAGCTTTAGCAGTCCCTACGAGCAGTACTTC. Its protein product is CASSFSSPYEQYF.

This clone was seen once. The V call is TRBV5-1, the J call TRBJ1-2; the D is unclear. Germline V CDR1 and CDR2: SGHRS, YFSETQ. Deletions cut 0 bases from V and 6 bases from J, with 15 bases between. This CDR3 contains 15 residues. CDR3 residues: CASSLVGPTLNGYTF. CDR3 in DNA: TGCGCCAGCAGCTTGGTCGGCCCGACATTGAATGGCTACACCTTC. The full variable domain, completed using reference TRBV5-1 and TRBJ1-2, is KAGVTQTPRYLIKTRGQQVTLSCSPISGHRSVSWYQQTPGQGLQFLFEYFSETQRNKGNFPGRFSGRQFSNSRSEMNVSTLELGDSALYLCASSLVGPTLNGYTFGSGTRLTVV.

The genes are TRBV11-2 and TRBJ2-1; no reliable D call. The CDR3 has 16 residues. Trimming removed 1 base at V and 1 base at J, with 11 bases between. Germline V lookup: CDR1 SGHAT, CDR2 FQNNGV. CDR3 DNA sequence: TGTGCCAGCAGCTTAGTCGGGTTTGAATCCTACAATGAGCAGTTCTTC. Its translation: CASSLVGFESYNEQFF.

The chain employs TRBV4-1 and TRBJ1-1, with D unresolved. This CDR3 has 17 residues. Looked up from germline, CDR1 is MGHRA and CDR2 is YSYEKL. V lost 0 bases and J 0 bases, leaving 14 bases between the germline ends. CDR3 coding DNA: TGCGCCAGCAGCCAAGATTGGGTCTTAACACTGAACACTGAAGCTTTCTTT. Its translation is CASSQDWVLTLNTEAFF.

This chain connects TRBV19 to TRBJ2-1; 10 bases fit TRBD1. The CDR3 length is 16 residues. V lost 0 bases to trimming and J lost 5 bases; unmatched junction nucleotides: 4. Germline CDR1 and CDR2: LNHDA and SQIVND (reference sequence). CDR3 protein: CASSIDRTGGNNEQFF. DNA of the CDR3: TGTGCCAGTAGTATAGACCGGACAGGGGGGAACAATGAGCAGTTCTTC.

As concerns this clone: Other DNA sequences from this sample encode an identical CDR3 as well. The chain recombines TRBV28 with TRBJ1-1; no firm D call. V lost 2 bases to trimming and J lost 3 bases, with 7 bases between them. Per germline, CDR1 MDHEN and CDR2 SYDVKM. This CDR3 is built from 13 residues. CDR3 nucleotide sequence: TGTGCCAGCAGTTTAGGCGGGGACACTGAAGCTTTCTTT. The encoded protein is CASSLGGDTEAFF.

The chain carries TRBV6-5 and TRBJ1-2; tentative D call: TRBD1 (6 bases). This CDR3 has 15 residues. Trimming removed 0 bases at V and 2 bases at J, with 10 bases between. Per germline, CDR1 MNHEY and CDR2 SVGAGI. The CDR3 coding sequence is TGTGCCAGCAGTTACTCGATCCAGGGGAACTATGGCTACACCTTC. Protein: CASSYSIQGNYGYTF.